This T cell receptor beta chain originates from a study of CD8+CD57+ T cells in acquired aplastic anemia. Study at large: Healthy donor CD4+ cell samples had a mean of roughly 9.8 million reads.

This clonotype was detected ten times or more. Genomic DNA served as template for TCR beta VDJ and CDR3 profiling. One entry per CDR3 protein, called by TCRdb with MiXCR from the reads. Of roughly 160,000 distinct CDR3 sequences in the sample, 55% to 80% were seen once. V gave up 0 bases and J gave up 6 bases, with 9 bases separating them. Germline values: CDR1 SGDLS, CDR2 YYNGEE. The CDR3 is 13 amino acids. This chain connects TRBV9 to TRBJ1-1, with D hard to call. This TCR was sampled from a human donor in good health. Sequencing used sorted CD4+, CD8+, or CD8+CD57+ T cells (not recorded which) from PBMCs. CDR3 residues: CASSVGRTSEAFF. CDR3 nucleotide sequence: TGTGCCAGCAGCGTAGGACGAACCTCTGAAGCTTTCTTT.